This entry lists 5 T cell receptor beta chains sequenced from one sample in a study of control samples from healthy donors and cancer patients. Assay: immunoSEQ multiplex PCR; the TCRdb copy retains only in-frame clones and omits some. The sample lists fewer than 200,000 clones, 96% seen once, with around 0.92% in the top ten. What was sequenced was blood. These receptors were taken from a woman between 25 and 40 years old in good health.

J is TRBJ1-1 and V is TRBV7-9; D not certain. V lost 1 base and J lost 0, with 15 bases in between. The CDR3 contains 17 residues. From germline, CDR1 is SEHNR and CDR2 FQNEAQ (reference sequence). The CDR3 reads CASSLGAGPRMNTEAFF. DNA of the CDR3: TGTGCCAGCAGCTTAGGGGCAGGTCCTCGGATGAACACTGAAGCTTTCTTT.

This chain uses TRBV10-3 with TRBJ1-1; 7 bases match TRBD1. The ends lost 0 bases at V and 0 bases at J; junction bases unmatched: 4. The V gene's germline CDR1 is ENHRY and CDR2 SYGVKD. CDR3 size: 16 residues. This CDR3 is CAISESRGPMNTEAFF. In DNA form, the CDR3 reads TGTGCCATCAGTGAGTCTAGGGGGCCCATGAACACTGAAGCTTTCTTT.

The V gene is TRBV6-6, the J gene TRBJ2-6; unclear D gene. This CDR3 is 15 amino acids long. Between the trimmed V and J ends, which lost 1 base and 0 bases, there was a span of 4 bases. Germline CDR1 MNHNY, CDR2 SVGAGI (reference sequence). The CDR3 protein is CASSYWDSGANVLTF. The CDR3 region has the DNA TGTGCCAGCAGTTACTGGGACTCTGGGGCCAACGTCCTGACTTTC.

The V gene is TRBV7-8, the J gene TRBJ1-4; possibly TRBD1 for D (5 bases). Germline loops: CDR1 SGHVS, CDR2 FQNEAQ. V dropped 5 bases and J dropped 6 bases, with 16 bases sitting between them. The CDR3 is 15 residues long. The CDR3 DNA follows: TGTGCCAGCAGCGTTGGTTCGAGGGGTGATGAAAAACTGTTTTTT. Protein: CASSVGSRGDEKLFF.

This chain links TRBV30 with TRBJ1-5; D might be TRBD1 (6 bases). CDR1 is GTSNPN and CDR2 is SVGIG in the germline V gene (reference sequence). V lost 2 bases and J 6 bases, leaving 8 bases between the germline ends. This CDR3 is 12 amino acids long. For the CDR3, the DNA is TGTGCCTGGAGTAAGGGGGGTCAGCCCCAGCATTTT. As protein: CAWSKGGQPQHF.